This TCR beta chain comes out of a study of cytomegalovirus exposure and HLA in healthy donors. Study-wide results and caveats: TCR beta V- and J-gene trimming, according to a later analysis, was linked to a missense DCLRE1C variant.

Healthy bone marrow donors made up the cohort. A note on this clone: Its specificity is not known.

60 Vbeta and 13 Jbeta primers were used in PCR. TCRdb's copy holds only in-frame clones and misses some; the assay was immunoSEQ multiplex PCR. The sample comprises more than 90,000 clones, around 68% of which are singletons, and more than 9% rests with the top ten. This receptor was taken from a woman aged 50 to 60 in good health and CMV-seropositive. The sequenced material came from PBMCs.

The CDR3 sequence: CASSQDLVGAGSGNTIYF. In DNA, the CDR3 is TGCGCCAGCAGCCAAGACCTTGTCGGGGCGGGGTCTGGAAACACCATATATTTT. The chain joins TRBV4-3 to TRBJ1-3; D perhaps matches TRBD1 (5 bases). This CDR3 contains 18 residues. CDR1 and CDR2 (germline): LGHNA, YSLEER. V lost 0 bases and J 1 base, leaving 16 bases between the germline ends.